The clone carrying this T cell receptor beta chain showed up many times. The sample comes from a study of molecular identifiers for immune sequencing clone quantification. Using its own MiXCR run on the PCR reads, TCRdb lists one record per CDR3 protein. The sample holds 400,000 to 600,000 distinct CDR3 sequences; approximately 25% are singletons and the top ten take 0.7% to 0.9%. Germline CDR1 is SEHNR and CDR2 is FQNEAQ (reference sequence). The CDR3 loop spans 16 amino acids. V dropped 5 bases and J dropped 2; count of bases not matched to a gene: 7. Naive CD8 library inputs spanned about 18,000 to 1,100,000 sorted cells and 10%, 30% or 50% RNA.

The source of this sequence is a human donor in good health. Some libraries in this study had Jurkat cell RNA spiked in. Material for sequencing was naive CD8+ T cells from blood, with Jurkat cell RNA spiked in. Subset defined: FACS-sorted CD8+CD4-CCR7+CD45RA+ naive T cells. The chain has TRBV7-9 and TRBJ2-3, with TRBD2 matching over 10 bases. CDR3 region: CASSLTLAGLTDTQYF. The DNA of the CDR3 is TGTGCCAGCAGCCTAACACTAGCGGGACTCACAGATACGCAGTATTTT.